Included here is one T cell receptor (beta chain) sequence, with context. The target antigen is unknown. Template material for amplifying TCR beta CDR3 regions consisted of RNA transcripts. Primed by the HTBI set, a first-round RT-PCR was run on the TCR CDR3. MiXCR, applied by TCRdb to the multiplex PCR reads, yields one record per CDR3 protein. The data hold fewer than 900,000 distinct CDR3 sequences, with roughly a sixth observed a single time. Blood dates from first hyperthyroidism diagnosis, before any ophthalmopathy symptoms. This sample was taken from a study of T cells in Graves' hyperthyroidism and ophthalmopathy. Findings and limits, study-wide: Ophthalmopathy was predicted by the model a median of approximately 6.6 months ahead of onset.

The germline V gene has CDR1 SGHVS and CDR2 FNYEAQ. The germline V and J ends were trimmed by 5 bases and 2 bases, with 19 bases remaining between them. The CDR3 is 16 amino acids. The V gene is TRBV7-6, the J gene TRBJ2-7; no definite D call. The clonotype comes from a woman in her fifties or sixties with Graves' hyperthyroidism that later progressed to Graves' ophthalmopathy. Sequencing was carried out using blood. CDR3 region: CASSPAATEPPYEQYF. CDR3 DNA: TGTGCCAGCAGCCCTGCCGCGACGGAGCCCCCCTACGAGCAGTACTTC.